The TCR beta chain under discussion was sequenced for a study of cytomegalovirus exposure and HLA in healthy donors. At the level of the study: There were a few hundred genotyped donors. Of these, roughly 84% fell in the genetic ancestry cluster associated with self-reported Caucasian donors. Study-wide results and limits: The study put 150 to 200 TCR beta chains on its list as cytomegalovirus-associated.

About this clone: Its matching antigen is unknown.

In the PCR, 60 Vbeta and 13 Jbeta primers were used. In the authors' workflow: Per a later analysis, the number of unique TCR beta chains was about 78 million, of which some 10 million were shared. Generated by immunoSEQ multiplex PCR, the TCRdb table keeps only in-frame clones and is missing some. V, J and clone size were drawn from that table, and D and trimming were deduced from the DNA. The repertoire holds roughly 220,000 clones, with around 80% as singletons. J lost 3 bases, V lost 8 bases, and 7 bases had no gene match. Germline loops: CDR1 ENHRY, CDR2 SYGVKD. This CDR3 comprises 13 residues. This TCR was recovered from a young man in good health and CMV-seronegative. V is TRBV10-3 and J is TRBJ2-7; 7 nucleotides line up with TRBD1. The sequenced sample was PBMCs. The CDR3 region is CAILDPGGYEQYF. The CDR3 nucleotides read TGTGCCATCCTGGATCCAGGGGGCTACGAGCAGTACTTC.